The clone carrying this TCR beta chain was found once. This sample is drawn from a study of T cell changes during pregnancy in multiple sclerosis. CDR1 and CDR2 from the germline V gene are MDHEN and SYDVKM. The V and J ends lost 6 bases and 7 bases respectively, with 16 bases between them. The CDR3 covers 13 residues. Method: immunoSEQ multiplex PCR; TCRdb's copy keeps in-frame clones and lacks some. The sample has approximately 60,000 clones, about 90% seen once. This receptor was obtained from a female donor with multiple sclerosis, enrolled in a pregnancy study. The chain carries TRBV28 and TRBJ2-7, with D maybe TRBD2 (5 bases). Sequencing used CD4+ T cells from peripheral blood mononuclear cells, obtained in the second trimester of pregnancy. CDR3 sequence reads: CASRPKATGEQYF. The CDR3 DNA reads TGTGCCAGCAGACCAAAAGCTACGGGGGAGCAGTACTTC. Together with reference TRBV28 and TRBJ2-7, the CDR3 gives the full variable domain: DVKVTQSSRYLVKRTGEKVFLECVQDMDHENMFWYRQDPGLGLRLIYFSYDVKMKEKGDIPEGYSVSREKKERFSLILESASTNQTSMYLCASRPKATGEQYFGPGTRLTVT.